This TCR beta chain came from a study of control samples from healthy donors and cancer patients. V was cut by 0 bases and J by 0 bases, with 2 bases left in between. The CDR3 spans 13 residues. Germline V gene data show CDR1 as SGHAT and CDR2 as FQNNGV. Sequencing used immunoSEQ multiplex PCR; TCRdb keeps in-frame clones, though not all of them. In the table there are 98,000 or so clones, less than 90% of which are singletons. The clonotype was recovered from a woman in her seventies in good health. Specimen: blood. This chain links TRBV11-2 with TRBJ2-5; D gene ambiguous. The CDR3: CASSLDNQETQYF. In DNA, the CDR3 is TGTGCCAGCAGCTTAGACAACCAAGAGACCCAGTACTTC.